These 15 T cell receptor beta chains originate from one sample sequenced in a study of cytomegalovirus exposure and HLA in healthy donors. Both 60 Vbeta primers and 13 Jbeta primers went into the PCR. Libraries were prepared by immunoSEQ multiplex PCR; TCRdb keeps only in-frame clonotypes and omits some of them. The sample records around 140,000 clones, roughly 87% being singletons. Sample: PBMCs. The receptors were gathered from a woman in her thirties or forties in good health and CMV-seronegative.

The rearrangement joins TRBV5-1 to TRBJ2-1; 8 nucleotides align to TRBD2. The V gene's germline CDR1 is SGHRS and CDR2 YFSETQ. The V gene end was trimmed by 2 bases and the J gene end by 8 bases; junction bases not matched to a gene: 12. CDR3 length: 16 residues. CDR3 loop: CASSLNLPISGDEQFF. In DNA form, the CDR3 reads TGCGCCAGCAGCTTAAACCTACCGATTAGCGGGGATGAGCAGTTCTTC.

This clone was found a few times. V and J are TRBV6-5 and TRBJ1-5; TRBD1 is a possible D gene (6 bases). V was trimmed by 4 bases and J by 6 bases, leaving 13 bases between them. There are 14 residues in the CDR3. Germline-derived CDR1 and CDR2 are MNHEY and SVGAGI. CDR3 residues: CASSFAGDVQPQHF. The CDR3 bases are TGTGCCAGCAGTTTCGCAGGGGATGTTCAGCCCCAGCATTTT.

The chain couples TRBV7-2 to TRBJ2-7, with 9 nucleotides matching TRBD2. CDR1 and CDR2 from the germline V gene are SGHTA and FQGNSA. V shed 5 bases, J shed 6 bases, and the junction held 5 bases outside the gene matches. CDR3 length: 13 residues. This chain's CDR3 is CASSIRREGEQYF. The CDR3 bases are TGTGCCAGCAGCATTCGGCGGGAGGGCGAGCAGTACTTC.

This clone occurred once. The rearrangement uses TRBV10-3 and TRBJ1-5; possibly TRBD1 for D (5 bases). Trimming cost V 8 bases and J 5 bases, with 13 bases left between them. Per germline, CDR1 ENHRY and CDR2 SYGVKD. The CDR3 has 13 residues. CDR3 in amino acids: CAILDRPYQPQHF. The DNA for the CDR3 is TGTGCCATCCTTGACAGACCATATCAGCCCCAGCATTTT.

The V call is TRBV4-1, the J call TRBJ1-5, with D maybe TRBD1 (5 bases). Germline V CDR1 and CDR2: MGHRA, YSYEKL. The CDR3 sequence is 14 residues long. Trimming pared 4 bases from V and 7 bases from J, leaving 14 bases between. As DNA, the CDR3 is TGCGCCAGCAGCCCTCAGGGAAAAGGGCAGCCCCAGCATTTT. Residues: CASSPQGKGQPQHF.

J is TRBJ2-3 and V is TRBV11-2, with 7 bases that match TRBD2. There are 17 residues in the CDR3. The V segment lost 6 bases and the J segment 0 bases; nucleotides outside the gene matches: 12. Per germline, CDR1 SGHAT and CDR2 FQNNGV. DNA for the CDR3: TGTGCCAGCAGTAACCCAAGGGAGGGCCTGAGCACAGATACGCAGTATTTT. Its translation: CASSNPREGLSTDTQYF.

The J gene is TRBJ1-5, the V gene TRBV28; D is uncertain. There are 11 residues in the CDR3. The germline CDR1 and CDR2 sequences are MDHEN and SYDVKM. Trimming took 7 bases from V and 4 from J, leaving 5 bases between them. For the CDR3, the DNA is TGTGCCAGCACGGGAAATCAGCCCCAGCATTTT. This codes for CASTGNQPQHF.

This sequence joins TRBV27 and TRBJ2-3; TRBD2 matches 12 bases. The V segment lost 6 bases and the J segment 3 bases; nucleotides outside the gene matches: 1. This CDR3 is 14 amino acids long. CDR1 MNHEY and CDR2 SMNVEV come from the germline V gene (reference sequence). The CDR3 protein is CASRTSGRTDTQYF. The CDR3 bases are TGTGCCAGCAGAACTAGCGGGAGGACAGATACGCAGTATTTT.

The rearrangement links TRBV19 to TRBJ2-1; D may be TRBD2 (6 bases). Deletions cut 9 bases from V and 5 bases from J, with 17 bases between. Germline assignment: CDR1 LNHDA and CDR2 SQIVND (reference sequence). The CDR3 extends over 14 amino acids. The CDR3 sequence is CARPRSGFNNEQFF. The CDR3 nucleotides read TGTGCCAGGCCTCGGAGCGGGTTCAACAATGAGCAGTTCTTC.

The chain couples TRBV10-1 to TRBJ1-1, with D possibly being TRBD1 (5 bases). This CDR3 has 14 residues. V shed 5 bases and J shed 0 bases, with 10 bases lying between them. Germline assignment: CDR1 WNHNN and CDR2 SYGVQD (reference sequence). In DNA, the CDR3 is TGCGCCAGCAGTTTCTCAGGGTTGAACACTGAAGCTTTCTTT. Its translation: CASSFSGLNTEAFF.

This chain connects TRBV6-5 to TRBJ1-5, with 7 bases identical to TRBD1. V was pared by 4 bases and J by 5 bases, with 11 bases of the junction left unmatched. This CDR3 spans 16 amino acids. CDR1 MNHEY and CDR2 SVGAGI come from the germline V gene. CDR3 amino acids: CASSSRQGRDHQPQHF. The CDR3 nucleotides are TGTGCCAGCAGTTCGAGACAGGGTCGGGACCATCAGCCCCAGCATTTT.

The rearrangement joins TRBV5-6 to TRBJ2-3; the match to TRBD2 covers 7 bases. The CDR3 is 14 residues long. Trimming at V came to 2 bases and at J to 6 bases, leaving 6 bases not matched to a gene. Per germline, CDR1 SGHDT and CDR2 YYEEEE. CDR3 in amino acids: CASSFGLAVDTQYF. Written as DNA, the CDR3 is TGTGCCAGCAGCTTTGGTCTAGCGGTGGATACGCAGTATTTT.

This clone was counted between two and nine times. V gene TRBV7-2 combines with J gene TRBJ2-7; the match to TRBD1 covers 8 bases. This CDR3 contains 15 residues. V trimming: 4 bases; J trimming: 2 bases; junction bases outside the gene matches: 7. From germline, CDR1 is SGHTA and CDR2 FQGNSA. The CDR3 reads CASSSDRGNPYEQYF. As DNA, the CDR3 is TGTGCCAGCAGCTCAGACAGGGGAAATCCCTACGAGCAGTACTTC.

This clone was seen only a few times. The chain combines TRBV28 with TRBJ2-3; a weak D match, TRBD1 (5 bases). The V end lost 7 bases, the J end lost 1 base, and 9 bases lay between the germline ends. Germline lookup yields CDR1 MDHEN and CDR2 SYDVKM. The CDR3 sequence is 13 residues long. The chain's CDR3 is CASTPTGTDTQYF. DNA for the CDR3: TGTGCCAGCACCCCGACAGGCACAGATACGCAGTATTTT. Full variable domain (remainder filled in from reference TRBV28 and TRBJ2-3): DVKVTQSSRYLVKRTGEKVFLECVQDMDHENMFWYRQDPGLGLRLIYFSYDVKMKEKGDIPEGYSVSREKKERFSLILESASTNQTSMYLCASTPTGTDTQYFGPGTRLTVL.

Worth noting for this clone: Other nucleotide sequences from this sample produce the same CDR3. The rearrangement joins TRBV5-1 to TRBJ1-5, with 10 bases matching TRBD1. V lost 5 bases and J lost 5; bases outside the gene matches: 4. CDR1 and CDR2 from the germline V gene are SGHRS and YFSETQ. The CDR3 length is 14 residues. In DNA form, the CDR3 reads TGCGCCAGCAGTCCCGGGACAGGGGATCAGCCCCAGCATTTT. As protein: CASSPGTGDQPQHF.